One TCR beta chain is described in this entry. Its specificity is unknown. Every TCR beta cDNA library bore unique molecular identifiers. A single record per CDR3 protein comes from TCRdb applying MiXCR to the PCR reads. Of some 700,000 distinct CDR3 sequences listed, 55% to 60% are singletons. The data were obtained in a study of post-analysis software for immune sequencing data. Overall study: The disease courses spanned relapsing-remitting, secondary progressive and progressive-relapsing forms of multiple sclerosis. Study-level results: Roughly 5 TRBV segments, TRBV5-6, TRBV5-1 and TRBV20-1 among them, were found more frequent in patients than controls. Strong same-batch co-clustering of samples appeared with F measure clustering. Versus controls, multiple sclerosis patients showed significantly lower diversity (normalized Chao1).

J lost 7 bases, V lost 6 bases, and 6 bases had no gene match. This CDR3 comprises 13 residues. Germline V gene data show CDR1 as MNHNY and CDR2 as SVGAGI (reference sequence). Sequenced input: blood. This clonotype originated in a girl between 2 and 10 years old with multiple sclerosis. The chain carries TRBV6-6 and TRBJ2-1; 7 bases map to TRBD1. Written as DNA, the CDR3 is TGTGCCAGCAGACCAAGACAGGGTAATGAGCAGTTCTTC. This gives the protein CASRPRQGNEQFF.